The 22 T cell receptor beta chains in this list originate from one sample, sequenced in a study of response to subunit inactivated influenza vaccine. MiXCR was run by TCRdb on the RT-PCR reads, yielding one entry per CDR3 protein. Of more than 450,000 distinct CDR3 sequences in the sample, about 11% were seen once. The data were also submitted as part of a second study, on T cells expressing NK-cell markers. This second report adds: 5'RACE template switching with UMIs generated TCR beta cDNA.

This material consisted of PBMCs from blood, taken on the day of vaccination. Receptors originate from a man between 50 and 59 years old who received an inactivated influenza vaccine.

This clonotype was counted between two and nine times. The chain couples TRBV20-1 to TRBJ2-2, with D tentatively TRBD1 (6 bases). Germline-derived CDR1 and CDR2 are DFQATT and SNEGSKA (reference sequence). The CDR3 consists of 12 residues. CDR3 sequence reads: CSIQGNTGELFF. The CDR3, as DNA: TGCAGCATACAGGGGAACACCGGGGAGCTGTTTTTT.

The chain employs TRBV5-1 and TRBJ2-2; TRBD1 or TRBD2 may be the D gene (6 bases each). Germline V gene lookup returns CDR1 SGHRS and CDR2 YFSETQ. V was shortened by 4 bases and J by 4 bases, with 17 bases between the two germline ends. The CDR3 is made up of 16 amino acids. CDR3 nucleotides: TGCGCCAGCAGCGGGGGGCTAGCGATTTTCACCGGGGAGCTGTTTTTT. Amino acid sequence: CASSGGLAIFTGELFF.

The genes are TRBV5-6 and TRBJ1-2; D perhaps matches TRBD1 (5 bases). Deletions cut 3 bases from V and 3 bases from J, with 12 bases between. CDR3 length: 14 amino acids. Germline CDR1 is SGHDT and CDR2 is YYEEEE. CDR3 DNA sequence: TGTGCCAGCAGCTCCCATTCAGGGCACTATGGCTACACCTTC. It codes for CASSSHSGHYGYTF. Full variable domain (missing parts from reference TRBV5-6 and TRBJ1-2): DAGVTQSPTHLIKTRGQQVTLRCSPKSGHDTVSWYQQALGQGPQFIFQYYEEEERQRGNFPDRFSGHQFPNYSSELNVNALLLGDSALYLCASSSHSGHYGYTFGSGTRLTVV.

The chain recombines TRBV4-2 with TRBJ2-1, with 10 bases lining up with TRBD2. The germline V gene has CDR1 LGHNA and CDR2 YNFKEQ. The CDR3 totals 15 residues. V shed 5 bases and J 7 bases; nucleotides not matched to a gene: 8. CDR3 sequence: CASSLLAGVSNEQFF. In DNA form, the CDR3 reads TGTGCCAGCAGCTTGCTAGCGGGAGTTTCGAATGAGCAGTTCTTC.

This clonotype turned up a few times. The gene calls are TRBV12-3 or TRBV12-4 and TRBJ2-1, with D possibly being TRBD2 (6 bases). The length of the CDR3 is 16 residues. Trimming shortened V by 6 bases and J by 6 bases, and 21 bases separated the two germline ends. CDR3 bases: TGTGCCAGCAGCCCTCCCCTAGGCGCGGGACCCAATGAGCAGTTCTTC. It encodes CASSPPLGAGPNEQFF.

This clonotype was observed at least ten times. V is TRBV5-6 and J is TRBJ1-1; no clear D gene. The CDR3 has 15 amino acids. The V end lost 4 bases, the J end lost 1 base, and 14 bases lay between the germline ends. CDR1 and CDR2 from the germline V gene are SGHDT and YYEEEE. The CDR3 here is CASSLSYQPNTEAFF. The CDR3 DNA reads TGTGCCAGCAGCCTTTCTTACCAGCCGAACACTGAAGCTTTCTTT.

This rearrangement joins TRBV5-5 to TRBJ2-5; TRBD2 is a possible D gene (6 bases). Per germline, CDR1 SGHKS and CDR2 YYEKEE (reference sequence). The CDR3 contains 14 residues. Trimming removed 4 bases at V and 5 bases at J, with 15 bases between. CDR3 sequence reads: CASSGSIAAETQYF. As DNA, the CDR3 is TGTGCCAGCAGCGGGTCAATAGCGGCGGAGACCCAGTACTTC.

This clonotype has more than one count but fewer than ten. V gene TRBV4-1 combines with J gene TRBJ2-5; D possibly uses TRBD1 or TRBD2 (5 bases each). The CDR3 consists of 14 residues. Germline values: CDR1 MGHRA, CDR2 YSYEKL. V was clipped by 5 bases and J by 1 base, with 11 bases between them. CDR3 sequence reads: CASSVRGLQETQYF. CDR3 DNA: TGCGCCAGCAGCGTACGGGGCCTCCAAGAGACCCAGTACTTC.

This clonotype appeared a few times. The V and J genes are TRBV12-3 or TRBV12-4 and TRBJ2-3; maybe TRBD2 (5 bases). This CDR3 region has 11 residues. The V end lost 3 bases, the J end lost 8 bases, and 6 bases lay between the germline ends. Written as DNA, the CDR3 is TGTGCCAGCAGTTTTGGGAGTACGCAGTATTTT. Amino acids: CASSFGSTQYF.

The gene calls are TRBV15 and TRBJ2-7, with D perhaps TRBD2 (5 bases). CDR1 is LNHNV, CDR2 YYDKDF, per germline (reference sequence). V lost 1 base and J 1 base, leaving 8 bases between the germline ends. This CDR3 comprises 14 residues. CDR3 DNA: TGTGCCACCAGCAGAGTCGGGGAATCCTACGAGCAGTACTTC. This sequence encodes CATSRVGESYEQYF.

This clonotype has only a few counts. The chain carries TRBV29-1 and TRBJ2-5; perhaps D is TRBD1 or TRBD2 (5 bases each). V was pared by 4 bases and J by 1 base, with 13 bases between. Germline CDR1 SQVTM, CDR2 ANQGSEA. This CDR3 spans 14 amino acids. CDR3 region: CSVVGPHPQETQYF. CDR3 nucleotides: TGCAGCGTTGTGGGACCCCATCCCCAAGAGACCCAGTACTTC.

This clonotype has only a few counts. The chain combines TRBV7-9 with TRBJ2-3, with TRBD2 as a possible D gene (6 bases). V dropped 2 bases and J dropped 4 bases, with 10 bases sitting between them. The CDR3 is 14 amino acids. The germline gives CDR1 SEHNR, CDR2 FQNEAQ (reference sequence). The CDR3 reads CASSLQPGADTQYF. The CDR3 nucleotides are TGTGCCAGCAGCTTACAACCGGGGGCAGATACGCAGTATTTT.

This clonotype was recorded a few times. The chain carries TRBV10-2 and TRBJ2-7; D unresolved. V lost 3 bases and J lost 6, with 3 bases in between. The CDR3 loop spans 10 amino acids. CDR1 is WSHSY and CDR2 is SAAADI in the germline V gene. Here the CDR3 reads CASSEGEQYF. CDR3 sequence (DNA): TGCGCCAGCAGTGAAGGCGAGCAGTACTTC.

The table lists this clonotype with many counts. The chain recombines TRBV12-3 or TRBV12-4 with TRBJ2-2; D is tentatively TRBD1 or TRBD2 (5 bases each). V was clipped by 6 bases and J by 2 bases, with 13 bases between them. The CDR3 covers 15 residues. CDR3 sequence reads: CASRLGEANTGELFF. The DNA for the CDR3 is TGTGCCAGCAGGCTGGGGGAAGCAAACACCGGGGAGCTGTTTTTT.

This clonotype was counted many times. This sequence joins TRBV5-1 and TRBJ2-1; no reliable D call. V lost 2 bases, J lost 6 bases, and 9 bases lay in between. This CDR3 has 13 amino acids. Germline loops: CDR1 SGHRS, CDR2 YFSETQ. As DNA, the CDR3 is TGCGCCAGCAGCTTATTAGCATCCAATGAGCAGTTCTTC. This translates into CASSLLASNEQFF.

This clonotype was counted a few times. The chain recombines TRBV24-1 with TRBJ1-1; the D is unclear. V was clipped by 8 bases and J by 10 bases, with 10 bases between them. CDR3 length equals 10 residues. Per germline, CDR1 KGHDR and CDR2 SFDVKD. The CDR3 protein is CATNRQTAFF. The CDR3 DNA sequence: TGTGCCACCAACCGACAAACAGCTTTCTTT.

This chain uses TRBV9 with TRBJ2-5; TRBD2 matches 9 bases. Germline lookup yields CDR1 SGDLS and CDR2 YYNGEE. There are 15 residues in the CDR3. V shed 4 bases and J 2 bases; nucleotides not matched to a gene: 6. CDR3 residues: CASSFLAGKQETQYF. As DNA, the CDR3 is TGTGCCAGCAGCTTCCTAGCGGGGAAACAAGAGACCCAGTACTTC.

CDR3 loop: CASSDSGRFGDTQYF. CDR3 sequence (DNA): TGTGCCAGCAGCGATAGCGGGAGATTCGGTGATACGCAGTATTTT. The rearrangement links TRBV7-9 to TRBJ2-3, with 9 bases that match TRBD2. V trimming: 5 bases; J trimming: 6 bases; junction bases outside the gene matches: 9. CDR3 length equals 15 residues. The V gene's germline CDR1 is SEHNR and CDR2 FQNEAQ (reference sequence).

The chain carries TRBV5-1 and TRBJ2-5; the match to TRBD2 covers 9 bases. CDR3 size: 19 residues. Germline CDR1 SGHRS, CDR2 YFSETQ. After removal of 4 bases from V and 2 bases from J, the junction contained 18 bases not matched to a gene. CDR3 DNA sequence: TGCGCCAGCAGCGTTGTGACTAGCGGCTATCCGGGCCCACAAGAGACCCAGTACTTC. It encodes CASSVVTSGYPGPQETQYF.

This clonotype was counted only a few times. This chain connects TRBV7-6 to TRBJ2-2, with 11 bases lining up with TRBD2. The CDR3 is made up of 16 amino acids. The germline V gene has CDR1 SGHVS and CDR2 FNYEAQ. After removal of 1 base from V and 6 bases from J, the junction contained 4 bases not matched to a gene. CDR3 loop: CASSLVGTSGAGELFF. CDR3 coding DNA: TGTGCCAGCAGCTTAGTCGGGACTAGCGGCGCCGGGGAGCTGTTTTTT.

The V call is TRBV11-2, the J call TRBJ2-7; 8 bases match TRBD2. The V gene end was trimmed by 4 bases and the J gene end by 2 bases; junction bases not matched to a gene: 13. Per the germline V gene, CDR1 is SGHAT and CDR2 is FQNNGV. The CDR3 covers 17 residues. CDR3 coding DNA: TGTGCCAGCAGCTCTTGGACTAGCCGGGGGATCCCCTACGAGCAGTACTTC. Its protein product is CASSSWTSRGIPYEQYF.

The chain has TRBV7-2 and TRBJ2-7; perhaps TRBD2 as D (5 bases). Trimming cost V 0 bases and J 2 bases, with 8 bases left between them. Looked up from germline, CDR1 is SGHTA and CDR2 is FQGNSA. The CDR3 has 14 residues. Here the CDR3 reads CASSLARGTYEQYF. The CDR3, as DNA: TGTGCCAGCAGCTTAGCGCGAGGGACCTACGAGCAGTACTTC.